This T cell receptor (beta chain) came from a study of CD8 T cells in ankylosing spondylitis. TCR beta libraries were made by quantitative 5'-RACE with molecular barcodes. TCRdb used MiXCR to reprocess the 5' RACE reads, holding one entry per CDR3 protein. The top ten clones hold about 6.9% of a sample with about 220,000 distinct CDR3 sequences, under 30% of them seen once. The CDR3 totals 9 residues. Germline loops: CDR1 SQVTM, CDR2 ANQGSEA. Trimming removed 3 bases from V and 8 bases from J, with 2 bases in between. General observations from the study: Reports of some motif variants in reactive arthritis synovial fluid and blood predate this one.

As to this clonotype: Its target is unknown.

The V call is TRBV29-1, the J call TRBJ1-5; D gene ambiguous. This TCR came from a male donor with ankylosing spondylitis or in good health (not recorded which). Specimen: blood, either unsorted or a sorted T cell fraction (not recorded which). The CDR3 spells CSVEEPQHF. In DNA, the CDR3 is TGCAGCGTTGAGGAGCCCCAGCATTTT.